This T cell receptor beta chain came from a study of blood T cells in healthy people across ages (dated by TCRdb to the mid-2010s). For context, the study as a whole: In model experiments, roughly one uniquely barcoded TCR beta cDNA molecule per two T cells was captured by template switching. The donors were split into four age groups: young (average approximately 16 years), middle-aged (around 37), aged (approximately 59) and long-lived (roughly 88). Age-related changes in TCR beta repertoire diversity were measured in the study by deep sequencing normalized with unique cDNA molecular identifiers. The study analyzed two additional independent replicas of 1 million unique cDNA reads from the same blood draw for two donors, one aged 18 to 30 and one aged 80 or older. To avoid experimental bias, donors of different ages were distributed randomly across sequencing lanes.

The germline V gene specifies KGHSH as CDR1 and LQKENI as CDR2. The CDR3 runs 13 residues from the cysteine to the phenylalanine. Only the CDR3 DNA is retained, 39 bases long and in frame from the first base. Trimming takes 11 bases from V and 1 base from J, and the germline ends sit 13 bases apart. About this clonotype itself: Its binding antigen is unknown. Base qualities are not at hand, and no much larger clone is one base apart.

On the study overall, not on this receptor specifically: Compared with the aged group, the long-lived group had more naive CD4+ T cells, fewer expanded clones and increased TCR diversity, suggesting age selection. As age increased, observed TCR beta diversity per million T cells dropped in a roughly linear way, and a significant reduction was already evident by age about 40. Conclusive comparison of naive and antigen-experienced compartments was prevented by the profiling of bulk unsorted PBMCs. Estimates of total diversity based on one million sequenced T cells were considered lower bounds and underestimates. The percentage of naive T cells measured by flow cytometry correlated strongly with observed TCR beta diversity. Because the CMV infection status of the donors was unknown, age-related changes in expanded clonotypes may potentially have been confounded.

Donors were 40 or so systemically healthy Caucasian individuals from Russia aged roughly 6 to 90 years. Each donor gave approximately 9.3 milliliters of peripheral blood, collected into EDTA-treated Vacutainer tubes. Ficoll-Paque density-gradient centrifugation was used to isolate PBMCs, with at least 6.5 million per sample. Trizol reagent was used to extract total RNA from PBMCs, with at least 5 micrograms per sample. For every donor, flow cytometry on a PBMC aliquot measured the percentage of naive CD45RAhigh/CD27high T cells. Preparation of the library involved 5' RACE. Sequencing used an Illumina HiSeq 2500. The second PCR ran for about 7 to 11 cycles and used a J-beta primer mix along with a sample-barcoded 5' primer. A unique molecular identifier was introduced onto each TCR beta cDNA molecule by a template-switch 5' adaptor carrying 12 random nucleotides. At least 3 million CDR3-containing paired-end reads were obtained from each sample. The Mint cDNA synthesis kit, primed by a TRBC-specific oligonucleotide, was used to synthesize first-strand cDNA from all RNA. Following uracil-DNA glycosylase treatment, all cDNA underwent a first 18-cycle PCR with the universal primers M1SS and BC2_uni_R. The authors' pipeline ran thus. Each sample was normalized by randomly selecting 1 million high-quality reads, each carrying a distinct molecular identifier. Reads with shared molecular identifiers were discarded instead of being binned into consensus sequences. MiTCR, run with a Q25 quality threshold and the strictest error-elimination algorithm, handled CDR3 identification, clonotype clustering and error correction. A nonparametric unseen species model using Euler transformation provided a lower-bound estimate of total TCR beta diversity. TCRdb reran the public reads through fastp at Q25 and MiXCR, keeping productive beta chains. A single entry per CDR3 protein holds the most common genes and DNA from its merged rows. The authors' filters were not applied to this entry. For this sample the table gives about 1,500,000 distinct CDR3 sequences, of which approximately 38% were detected only once. Roughly 7.9% of the sample rests with the top ten.

The source of this sequence is a young woman in good health. The rearrangement combines TRBV18 with TRBJ2-3, with the identity of the D gene unclear. Sequenced: blood. This receptor has the CDR3 CAAYLGGTDTQYF. The nucleotides are TGTGCCGCCTACCTCGGCGGCACAGATACGCAGTATTTT.